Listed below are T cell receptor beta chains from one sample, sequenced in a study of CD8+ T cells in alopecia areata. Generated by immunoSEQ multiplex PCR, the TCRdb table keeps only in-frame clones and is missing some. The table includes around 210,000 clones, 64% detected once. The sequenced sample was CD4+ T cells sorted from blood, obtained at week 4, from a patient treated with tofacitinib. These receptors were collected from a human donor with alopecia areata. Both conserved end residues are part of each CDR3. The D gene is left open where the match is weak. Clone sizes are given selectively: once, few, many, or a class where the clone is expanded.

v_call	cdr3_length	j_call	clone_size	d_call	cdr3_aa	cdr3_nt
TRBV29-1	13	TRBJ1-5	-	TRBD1	CSVLTGEGQPQHF	TGCAGCGTTCTGACAGGGGAGGGCCAGCCCCAGCATTTT
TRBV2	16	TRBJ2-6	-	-	CASSDRGGTGANVLTF	TGTGCCAGCAGTGACCGAGGGGGGACTGGGGCCAACGTCCTGACTTTC
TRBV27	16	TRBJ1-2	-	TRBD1	CASSWFSGQGVSGYTF	TGTGCCAGCAGTTGGTTTTCTGGACAGGGGGTCAGTGGCTACACCTTC
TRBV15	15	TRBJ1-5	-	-	CATSRDPGAKEPQHF	TGTGCCACCAGCAGAGACCCGGGGGCGAAGGAGCCCCAGCATTTT
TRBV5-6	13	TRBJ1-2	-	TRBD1	CATRDRPSRGYTF	TGTGCCACCCGGGACAGGCCGAGTCGTGGCTACACCTTC
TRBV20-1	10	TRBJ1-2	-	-	CSARGGGYTF	TGCAGTGCCCGGGGTGGCGGCTACACCTTC
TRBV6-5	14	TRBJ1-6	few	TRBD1	CASSSGGQTSPLHF	TGTGCCAGCAGTTCCGGGGGACAGACTTCACCCCTCCACTTT
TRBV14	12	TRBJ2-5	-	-	CASSRFRETQYF	TGTGCCAGCAGCCGGTTCAGAGAGACCCAGTACTTC
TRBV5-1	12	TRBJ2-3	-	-	CASSLETDTQYF	TGCGCCAGCAGCTTGGAGACAGATACGCAGTATTTT
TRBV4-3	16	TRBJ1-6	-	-	CASSQGPDSGDSPLHF	TGCGCCAGCAGCCAAGGTCCAGACAGCGGCGATTCACCCCTCCACTTT
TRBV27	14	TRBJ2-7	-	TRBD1	CASSSGTGLREQYF	TGTGCCAGCAGTTCCGGGACAGGGCTTCGCGAGCAGTACTTC
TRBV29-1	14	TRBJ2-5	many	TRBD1	CSVGWGQGQETQYF	TGCAGCGTTGGATGGGGACAGGGTCAAGAGACCCAGTACTTC
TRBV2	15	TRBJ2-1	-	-	CASSGEGLTYNEQFF	TGTGCCAGCAGTGGGGAAGGACTTACCTACAATGAGCAGTTCTTC
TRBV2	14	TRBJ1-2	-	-	CASSAGTINYGYTF	TGTGCCAGCAGTGCTGGGACAATTAACTATGGCTACACCTTC
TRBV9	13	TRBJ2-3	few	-	CASSVDRMDTQYF	TGTGCCAGCAGCGTAGATAGAATGGATACGCAGTATTTT
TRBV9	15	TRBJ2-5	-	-	CASSVEGLGPGTQYF	TGTGCCAGCAGCGTAGAAGGACTGGGTCCTGGGACCCAGTACTTC
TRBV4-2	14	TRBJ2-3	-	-	CASSPRLETDTQYF	TGTGCCAGCAGCCCCCGACTAGAGACAGATACGCAGTATTTT
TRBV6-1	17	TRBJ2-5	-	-	CASSALEAAPHRETQYF	TGTGCCAGCAGTGCCCTCGAAGCGGCTCCCCATCGAGAGACCCAGTACTTC
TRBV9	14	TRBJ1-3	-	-	CASSARSSGNTIYF	TGTGCCAGCAGCGCCCGAAGCTCTGGAAACACCATATATTTT
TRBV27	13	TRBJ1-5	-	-	CASSTGSNQPQHF	TGTGCCAGCAGTACAGGATCGAATCAGCCCCAGCATTTT
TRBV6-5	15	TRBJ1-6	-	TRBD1	CASSYRQGEDSPLHF	TGTGCCAGCAGTTACCGGCAGGGGGAGGATTCACCCCTCCACTTT
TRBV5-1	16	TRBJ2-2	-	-	CASSLTTGTNTGELFF	TGCGCCAGCAGCTTGACGACGGGGACGAACACCGGGGAGCTGTTTTTT
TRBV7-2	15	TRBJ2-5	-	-	CAGVEGVMPGETQYF	TGTGCTGGGGTCGAAGGGGTAATGCCAGGGGAGACCCAGTACTTC
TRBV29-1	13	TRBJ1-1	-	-	CSVQTVSNTEAFF	TGCAGCGTGCAGACAGTGTCGAACACTGAAGCTTTCTTT
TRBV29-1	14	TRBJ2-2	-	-	CSVRPRLYTGELFF	TGCAGCGTTCGTCCCAGACTTTACACCGGGGAGCTGTTTTTT
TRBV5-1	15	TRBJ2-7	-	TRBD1	CASSLVGTGGYEQYF	TGCGCCAGCAGCTTGGTGGGGACAGGGGGCTACGAGCAGTACTTC
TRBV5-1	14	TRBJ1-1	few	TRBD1	CASTEGASNTEAFF	TGCGCCAGCACGGAGGGGGCGTCGAACACTGAAGCTTTCTTT
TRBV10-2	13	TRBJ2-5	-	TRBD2	CATRLAGGETQYF	TGCGCCACCCGACTAGCGGGGGGGGAGACCCAGTACTTC
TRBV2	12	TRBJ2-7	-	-	CASSYQAYEQYF	TGTGCCAGCAGTTACCAAGCCTACGAGCAGTACTTC
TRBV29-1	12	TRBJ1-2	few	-	CSVLWGVHGYTF	TGCAGCGTTCTTTGGGGGGTCCATGGCTACACCTTC
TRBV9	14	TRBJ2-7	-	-	CASSVGIASYEQYF	TGTGCCAGCAGCGTAGGAATTGCCTCCTACGAGCAGTACTTC
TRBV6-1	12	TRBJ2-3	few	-	CASTAGADTQYF	TGTGCCAGCACCGCTGGGGCAGATACGCAGTATTTT
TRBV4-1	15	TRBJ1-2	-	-	CASSQDFTPAYGYTF	TGCGCCAGCAGCCAAGATTTCACACCCGCTTATGGCTACACCTTC
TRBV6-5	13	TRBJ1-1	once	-	CASSRTLNTEAFF	TGTGCCAGCAGTAGGACATTGAACACTGAAGCTTTCTTT
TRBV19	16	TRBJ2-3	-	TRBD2	CASSSPGLAGTDTQYF	TGTGCCAGTAGTTCACCCGGACTAGCGGGCACAGATACGCAGTATTTT
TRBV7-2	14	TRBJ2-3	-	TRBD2	CASSLVERGALRYF	TGTGCCAGCAGCTTAGTGGAGCGGGGGGCCCTAAGGTATTTT
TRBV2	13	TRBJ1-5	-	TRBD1	CASSPDRDQPQHF	TGTGCCAGCAGCCCCGACAGGGATCAGCCCCAGCATTTT
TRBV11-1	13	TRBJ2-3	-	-	CASSPGSTDTQYF	TGTGCCAGCAGCCCTGGTAGCACAGATACGCAGTATTTT
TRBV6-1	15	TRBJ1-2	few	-	CASSEVGQGYNGYTF	TGTGCCAGCAGTGAGGTTGGGCAGGGATACAATGGCTACACCTTC
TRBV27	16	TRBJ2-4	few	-	CASSPQGFGAKNIQYF	TGTGCCAGCAGTCCCCAGGGGTTCGGGGCCAAAAACATTCAGTACTTC
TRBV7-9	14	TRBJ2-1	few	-	CASSFGAGIDEQFF	TGTGCCAGCAGCTTCGGGGCGGGGATCGATGAGCAGTTCTTC
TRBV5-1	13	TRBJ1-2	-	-	CASAPDNLYGYTF	TGCGCCAGCGCCCCGGACAATCTCTATGGCTACACCTTC
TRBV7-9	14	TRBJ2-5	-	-	CASSLGGGVETQYF	TGTGCCAGCAGCTTAGGAGGCGGTGTGGAGACCCAGTACTTC
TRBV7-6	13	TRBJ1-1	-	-	CASSLGAQGRAFF	TGTGCCAGCAGCCTTGGTGCGCAGGGTCGAGCTTTCTTT
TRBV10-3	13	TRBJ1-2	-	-	CAIRGRNNYGYTF	TGTGCCATCAGAGGACGGAACAACTATGGCTACACCTTC
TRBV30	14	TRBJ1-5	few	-	CAWSVSGGRGAQHF	TGTGCCTGGAGTGTATCTGGGGGTAGGGGGGCCCAGCATTTT
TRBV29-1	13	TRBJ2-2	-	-	CSVDLTHTGELFF	TGCAGCGTTGACCTAACCCACACCGGGGAGCTGTTTTTT
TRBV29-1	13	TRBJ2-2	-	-	CSVSGGVGGELFF	TGCAGCGTTTCTGGGGGCGTCGGCGGGGAGCTGTTTTTT
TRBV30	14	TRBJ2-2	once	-	CAWSAAVLGGELFF	TGTGCCTGGAGTGCTGCGGTCCTGGGCGGGGAGCTGTTTTTT
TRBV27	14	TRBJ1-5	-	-	CASKEGQGNQPQHF	TGTGCCAGCAAGGAGGGGCAGGGGAATCAGCCCCAGCATTTT
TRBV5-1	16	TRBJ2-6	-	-	CASSSEPGSGANVLTF	TGCGCCAGCAGCTCTGAACCAGGGTCTGGGGCCAACGTCCTGACTTTC
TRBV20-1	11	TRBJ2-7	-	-	CSAILNYEQYF	TGCAGTGCTATTCTTAACTATGAGCAGTACTTC
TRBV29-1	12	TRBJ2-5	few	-	CSVSALQETQYF	TGCAGCGTCAGTGCCCTCCAAGAGACCCAGTACTTC